Listed below are T cell receptor beta chains from one sample, sequenced in a study of T cell repertoires in ileal Crohn's disease. Here immunoSEQ multiplex PCR was the method, and the copy in TCRdb shows in-frame clones only, minus some. The table lists roughly 2,000 clones, roughly 88% of them singletons, with 8% to 13% in the top ten. Sequencing used ileal tissue. The receptors originated from an adult with Crohn's disease. Both conserved end residues are part of each CDR3. The D gene is left open where the match is weak. A row's size may be missing; if present it is once, few, many or a size class.

- - TRBJ2-2 TRBV28 TGTGCCAGCGGGAGAGGCGCCGGGGAGCTGTTTTTT CASGRGAGELFF
- - TRBJ1-6 TRBV30 TGTGCCTGGAGAGGTGGGGCCTCAAGGAATTCACCCCTCCACTTT CAWRGGASRNSPLHF
few - TRBJ1-6 TRBV11-2 TGTGCCAGCACCTATGCCGTCGGGTCACCCCTCCACTTT CASTYAVGSPLHF
- - TRBJ1-1 TRBV19 TGTGCCAGTAGTATAGTAGCCAGGGACACTGAAGCTTTCTTT CASSIVARDTEAFF
- TRBD1 TRBJ1-5 TRBV28 TGTGCCAGCAGCCAGGACAGGGGATGGGAGGGCAATCAGCCCCAGCATTTT CASSQDRGWEGNQPQHF
- TRBD1 TRBJ2-3 TRBV6-5 TGTGCCAGCGTCGGTCTGGGACAGGGCACAGATACGCAGTATTTT CASVGLGQGTDTQYF
- TRBD1 TRBJ1-2 TRBV19 TGTGCCAGTAGTAGGACAGGGAACTATGGCTACACCTTC CASSRTGNYGYTF
- - TRBJ1-3 TRBV10-3 TGTGCCATCACTTCCACAGGAGATGCGTCTGGAAACACCATATATTTT CAITSTGDASGNTIYF
- - TRBJ2-7 TRBV19 TGTGCCAGTAGTATGGGAGGCACCGGCACCTACGAGCAGTACTTC CASSMGGTGTYEQYF
- - TRBJ1-1 TRBV27 TGTGCCAGCAGTTTAAGACGGAACACTGAAGCTTTCTTT CASSLRRNTEAFF
- - TRBJ1-6 TRBV30 TGTGCCTGGATGGGGAGCTCCTATAATTCACCCCTCCACTTT CAWMGSSYNSPLHF
- - TRBJ1-1 TRBV28 TGTGCCAGCAGTTCCTCGAGGACTGAAGCTTTCTTT CASSSSRTEAFF
- - TRBJ2-6 TRBV29-1 TGCAGCGTTGGGGACTCTGGGGCCAACGTCCTGACTTTC CSVGDSGANVLTF
- TRBD1 TRBJ2-5 TRBV5-1 TGCGCCAGCAGCACAGGGGCAGAGACCCAGTACTTC CASSTGAETQYF
- TRBD1 TRBJ2-6 TRBV7-9 TGTGCCAGCAGCCCAAGTCGGGACAGTTCACGTGGGGCCAACGTCCTGACTTTC CASSPSRDSSRGANVLTF
once - TRBJ1-2 TRBV11-2 TGTGCCAGCAGCTCACCAAGAGGAGACTATGGCTACACCTTC CASSSPRGDYGYTF
once - TRBJ2-1 TRBV11-2 TGTGCCAGCAGCTTACAATGGGAGGCGTACAATGAGCAGTTCTTC CASSLQWEAYNEQFF
- TRBD1 TRBJ1-4 TRBV6-1 TGTGCCAGCAGTCCTGGGACAGGGGTGGTAAAACTGTTTTTT CASSPGTGVVKLFF
- - TRBJ1-2 TRBV5-1 TGCGCCAGCAGTTTGGGACACGTAGCTAACTATGGCTACACCTTC CASSLGHVANYGYTF
- - TRBJ1-2 TRBV19 TGTGCCAGTAGTATAGTTCGGGGACACGACTATGGCTACACCTTC CASSIVRGHDYGYTF
- - TRBJ1-4 TRBV9 TGTGCCAGCAGCGTAGGCGGGGGGAGCGAAAAACTGTTTTTT CASSVGGGSEKLFF
- TRBD1 TRBJ1-3 TRBV9 TGTGCCAGCAGCGTAGCGGCCACAGGGGGAGGTGGAAACACCATATATTTT CASSVAATGGGGNTIYF